This T cell receptor (beta chain) came from a study of long-term antiretroviral therapy in people with HIV (dated by TCRdb to the early 2020s). Background for the entire study: The earliest samples were collected approximately a decade before the 2015 WHO recommendation for immediate ART, a period when ART was typically delayed until CD4 counts fell. The cohort contributed 150 to 200 cryopreserved PBMC samples from 30 adults with confirmed HIV infection, collected serially over a mean of around 6 years (range 1-12). No cross-contamination during QIAcube processing was seen in test extractions of a monoclonal T-cell line run alongside 33 polyclonal samples. Among the 25 to 30 participants with HIV, eleven were female. This retrospective serial study examined whether starting ART and sustained HIV suppression were associated with changes in the composition and diversity of the TRB repertoire in peripheral blood.

The paper's findings and limits, for the study overall: Limited PBMC availability meant only the TCR beta chain was sequenced, without alpha chain pairing. The samples span the years 2004 to 2017, and the ART regimens used may be less effective than current regimens. Inferences about post-ART repertoire changes were limited because no data were available on ART adherence, viral resistance or therapy changes. Starting ART was linked to a significant rise in TRB diversity, yet even with long-term ART the diversity remained significantly lower than in transplant donor controls. Unsorted PBMC were profiled instead of sorted CD4+ and CD8+ T cells because pre-ART samples had limited cell numbers. Expanded TRB clones identified before ART initiation dominated the repertoire at all time points, although this dominance fluctuated and declined in many PLHIV after ART. CDR3 length ranges in HIV repertoires were narrower than in controls, and network structure suggested an antigen-experienced repertoire with only a slight naive shift after ART.

Looking up the germline V gene (reference sequence) yields CDR1 MNHEY and CDR2 SMNVEV. V ends up 4 bases short and J 6 bases short, with an unmatched junction base count of 9. The CDR3 contains 16 residues, cysteine and phenylalanine counted. Just CDR3 DNA is preserved here, 48 bases in frame from base 1. The immunoSEQ hsTCRB v3.0 assay was used at survey level resolution for TRB variable region sequencing. A depth of about 40,000-55,000 T-cell genomes per sample was targeted for TRB sequencing. TRB libraries were pooled and sequenced on an Illumina MiSeq using a v3 150-cycle kit. The paper's data handling went like this. Repertoire analysis was performed in R inside a reproducible Nextflow workflow that covered QC, data transformation and analysis. Custom analyses were implemented in LymphoSeq2, an R package for AIRR-Seq data exploration. After excluding a few samples that yielded fewer than 5000 total TRB sequences, some 190 HIV repertoires remained for analysis. Among the approximately 180 retained HIV repertoires, 55 to 65 were collected before ART initiation and some 130 after ART initiation. Repertoires were downsampled to 5000 TRB nucleotide sequences, with summary statistics averaged over 100 downsampling iterations. The analysis kept only TRB sequences whose CDR3 regions were at least seven amino acids long. A Shannon entropy-derived clonality score and the Gini coefficient were used to measure diversity. Repertoire networks linked the top 5000 CDR3 amino acid sequences whenever two sequences differed by an edit distance of one. For TRB CDR3 amino acid sequences, antigen specificity groups and MHC restriction were predicted with GLIPH2. Known CMV, EBV, HIV or tissue antigen associations were flagged by matching CDR3 amino acid sequences against VDJdb and McPAS-TCR. Pre-ART, post-ART and control groups were compared with Wilcoxon signed-rank tests and Holm-Bonferroni correction. TCRdb carries this immuneACCESS record with in-frame sequences only. Its versions omit some clonotypes, under half of them owing to an unresolved V gene in the studies checked, with the rest unexplained. Clone size and the V and J calls come from that table; the DNA yielded D and trimming. In all, the sample holds about 28,000 clones, and approximately 95% of those were seen once. Of the sample, 3.1% is held by the ten largest clones.

This clone was found a few times. Its antigen target is currently unknown. No clone much larger than this one lies a single base away; base qualities are absent. Participants were included only if at least one PBMC sample before ART initiation and at least two post-ART samples were available. Every participant with HIV received treatment in the United States of America. Before DNA extraction, cryopreserved samples of roughly 1-10 million PBMC were thawed and washed. At the time of the earliest PBMC sample, participants with HIV were aged between about 20 and 60 years. Per participant, PBMC samples came from 1-4 timepoints prior to ART initiation and 2-8 timepoints following ART initiation, for a median of 7 samples. Serial HIV viral load, CD4+ T-cell count, ART history and demographic data were obtained for every participant. Using a Qiagen kit on a QIAcube, genomic DNA was extracted from unsorted PBMC, with samples processed in batches of 12.

This clonotype originated in a middle-aged man with HIV. Sequenced here: unsorted PBMCs, sampled 5.3 years after starting antiretroviral therapy. The sequence links TRBV27 to TRBJ2-2, and TRBD1 matches 9 of the central bases. The bases read TGTGCCAGCAGTTCCCCGGGACAGGGAAAGGCCGGGGAGCTGTTTTTT. Translated, it gives CASSSPGQGKAGELFF.